Here is one TCR beta chain with its context. This entry is derived from a study of cytomegalovirus exposure and HLA in healthy donors. The data were produced by immunoSEQ multiplex PCR, yet TCRdb's version contains in-frame clones alone and is incomplete. This table has 190,000 or so clones, roughly 84% appearing once. The CDR3 spans 15 residues. The germline gives CDR1 SGDLS, CDR2 YYNGEE. V dropped 4 bases and J dropped 6; count of bases not matched to a gene: 12. This chain joins TRBV9 and TRBJ1-1, with 7 bases that match TRBD1. The source is a woman aged 18-29 years in good health and CMV-seropositive. Material for sequencing was PBMCs. The DNA of the CDR3 is TGTGCCAGCAGCACCCAGACAGGGCCGGCGCCTGAAGCTTTCTTT. Amino acids: CASSTQTGPAPEAFF.